What follows describes a single T cell receptor (beta chain). The antigen is not known. The data belong to a study of cytomegalovirus exposure and HLA in healthy donors. At the level of the study: Findings of an earlier analysis included 117 million unique TCR beta sequences from around 180 million T cells. Findings and caveats of the study: The productive fraction for most TCR beta V segments was about 87% or about 30% in an earlier analysis.

Both 60 Vbeta primers and 13 Jbeta primers went into the PCR. Data came from immunoSEQ multiplex PCR; TCRdb stores just in-frame clones and leaves some out. Here the sample spans about 170,000 clones, 80% to 90% being singletons. Germline V gene lookup returns CDR1 LNHDA and CDR2 SQIVND (reference sequence). Trimming pared 7 bases from V and 4 bases from J, leaving 16 bases between. The CDR3 extends over 14 amino acids. This rearrangement joins TRBV19 to TRBJ1-1, with D perhaps TRBD1 (5 bases). The receptor comes from a man aged 30 to 39 in good health and CMV-seropositive. Sequencing was performed on PBMCs. In DNA form, the CDR3 reads TGTGCCAGTACCGGAGGGGCAGGGAGCACTGAAGCTTTCTTT. The encoded protein is CASTGGAGSTEAFF.